The present entry profiles one T cell receptor (beta chain) with its context. Its antigen is currently not known. It has no much larger one-base neighbor in the sample; base qualities were not kept. The treatment or condition label for this specimen denotes: live attenuated yellow fever vaccine strain. At each blood-draw timepoint, two biological replicates of bulk PBMCs were obtained. A standard Ficoll-Paque protocol was used to isolate PBMCs from peripheral blood. RNA was extracted with TriZol from bulk PBMCs, CD4 and CD8 fractions, and dextramer-positive and dextramer-negative fractions. TCR cDNA was made using 5'RACE template switching, a step that added a universal primer site and unique molecular identifiers. cDNA synthesis was primed from both the TCR alpha and TCR beta constant segments. Two PCR steps were used to amplify libraries, with sample barcodes and sequencing adapters being added in the second step. Sequencing of the libraries was done on either Illumina HiSeq 2500 (2x100 bp) or NovaSeq (2x150 bp). In the original analysis: MIGEC was used to demultiplex reads and collapse the reads into UMI consensus sequences, and MiXCR was used for V(D)J alignment. Vaccine-responding clonotypes were defined with edgeR using replicate PBMC samples, requiring FDR below 0.01 and a log2 fold change above 5 up to day 15. Each bulk clonotype was labeled CD4 or CD8 based on which sequenced repertoire, CD4 or CD8, contained the clonotype at higher abundance. The public reads were reprocessed in TCRdb via fastp at Q25 and MiXCR, keeping in-frame beta chains. Identical CDR3 protein sequences are pooled into one entry, listed with their most common genes and DNA. For this entry, the V and J calls and clone size follow TCRdb and not the study's own pipeline. This sample gives 350,000 or so distinct CDR3 sequences in total; about 8.3% of them show up just once. The ten largest make up approximately 18% of the sample.

This sample is part of a study of T cells after yellow fever vaccination (dated by TCRdb to about 2019). Looking at the study overall: The SMART-Seq v4 Ultra Low Input RNA kit was used to prepare libraries from fractions with low cell numbers. Bulk TCR alpha and beta repertoires were sequenced longitudinally to track T-cell clones before and after primary and booster YFV17D yellow fever vaccination. Blood was drawn at multiple timepoints before and after primary and secondary immunization, with bulk PBMC replicates and cell subsets isolated. Two healthy male donors made up the cohort, one aged 18 to 30 years and the other aged 30 to 39 years. General conclusions and limits of the study: Compared with the primary T-cell response, the secondary T-cell response was faster but weaker, reaching its peak on day 5 rather than on day 15. Because the study included only two donors, the extent to which the findings can be generalized is limited. After the booster, most of the clones that had expanded following primary vaccination were detected again (almost 98% of CD4 and around nine tenths of CD8), which suggests that memory was broadly maintained. A small share of clonotypes was detected in both CD4 and CD8 compartments, with the overlap likely arising from convergent recombination. Computational filtering was needed because FACS-sorted repertoires could contain abundant contaminating clonotypes from the bulk population.

The CDR3 goes from the cysteine to the phenylalanine over 16 residues. CDR3 DNA is the only sequence kept; it has 48 bases, read in frame from the first base. CDR1 and CDR2 (SGDLS, YYNGEE) derive from the germline V gene. The V end loses 6 bases and the J end loses 5 bases, and a stretch of 20 bases separates them. Here the sequenced sample was PBMCs, taken around 45 days after the first yellow fever vaccination. The TCR sequence derives from a man between 18 and 29 years old who received the YFV17D yellow fever vaccine. The chain uses TRBV9 and TRBJ2-2; the D gene identity is not certain. Read as DNA, the sequence is TGTGCCAGCACCCCCCGACTGCACGTATCAACCGGGGAGCTGTTTTTT. This encodes CASTPRLHVSTGELFF. With all but the CDR3 taken from the reference TRBV9 and TRBJ2-2 genes, the full variable domain is: DSGVTQTPKHLITATGQRVTLRCSPRSGDLSVYWYQQSLDQGLQFLIQYYNGEERAKGNILERFSAQQFPDLHSELNLSSLELGDSALYFCASTPRLHVSTGELFFGEGSRLTVL.